A selection of T cell receptor beta chains follows, all from one sample in a study of cytomegalovirus exposure and HLA in healthy donors. Sequencing was performed with immunoSEQ multiplex PCR; in TCRdb, only in-frame clones are kept and a portion is missing. Among some 140,000 clones listed, roughly 73% were seen once. The sequenced sample was PBMCs. The receptors come from a woman in her forties in good health and CMV-seronegative. CDR3s include the opening cysteine and the closing phenylalanine or tryptophan.

v_call	j_call	cdr3_aa
TRBV10-3	TRBJ2-5	CAISGTVGETQYF
TRBV5-1	TRBJ2-3	CASSFGGQGLTDTQYF
TRBV11-1	TRBJ2-3	CASSLAATGGSDTQYF
TRBV5-1	TRBJ1-1	CASSLGEVRGNTEAFF
TRBV13	TRBJ1-3	CASSRDRLKGNTIYF
TRBV7-8	TRBJ1-1	CASSFQDRNTEAFF
TRBV5-6	TRBJ2-1	CASSLLLAGGPVYNEQFF
TRBV6-5	TRBJ1-4	CASSYASGGEKLFF
TRBV7-3	TRBJ2-5	CASSKNLGTDETQYF
TRBV5-1	TRBJ1-3	CASTVTGLGSGNTIYF
TRBV6-6	TRBJ1-5	CASTLGQNQPQHF
TRBV29-1	TRBJ1-1	CSVVSLTGREAFF
TRBV2	TRBJ2-2	CASSDRLNTGELFF
TRBV4-1	TRBJ1-6	CASSQEAEYNSPLHF
TRBV29-1	TRBJ2-4	CSVTSDGWIQYF
TRBV12-5	TRBJ2-1	CASVRTGGNEQFF
TRBV19	TRBJ1-1	CACQQMGRSNTEAFF
TRBV7-9	TRBJ1-2	CALAGGYGYTF
TRBV6-5	TRBJ1-2	CASSRTGVDGYTF
TRBV5-5	TRBJ1-6	CASSLASTGGYNSPLHF
TRBV27	TRBJ1-6	CASSQPGQGSPLHF
TRBV9	TRBJ1-4	CASSVGGVGEKLFF
TRBV5-1	TRBJ2-7	CASSLDYGTVYEQYF
TRBV10-3	TRBJ2-7	CAIRQGSYEQYF
TRBV2	TRBJ2-3	CASYTGITDTQYF
TRBV4-1	TRBJ2-5	CASSSGQGQETQYF
TRBV29-1	TRBJ1-1	CSISPPMNTEAFF
TRBV4-3	TRBJ2-3	CASSQGGFSTDTQYF
TRBV6-1	TRBJ1-1	CATLTGAVDTEAFF
TRBV5-1	TRBJ2-6	CASSLQGAGANVLTF
TRBV4-1	TRBJ1-1	CASAGTHMNTEAFF
TRBV15	TRBJ1-6	CATETGDSPLHF
TRBV5-1	TRBJ2-3	CASSYGGGGRSDTQYF
TRBV19	TRBJ1-5	CASGRQTGSGGINQPQHF
TRBV18	TRBJ2-3	CASSPDSNTQYF
TRBV29-1	TRBJ2-1	CSVEPRVAGVPSEQFF
TRBV2	TRBJ1-4	CASSESPEKLFF
TRBV27	TRBJ1-1	CASSRYGSKAEAFF
TRBV13	NA	CASRHQGQGPYEQYF
TRBV25-1	TRBJ2-1	CASSVGQGSYNEQFF
TRBV5-6	TRBJ2-5	CASSAATSGETQYF
TRBV5-1	TRBJ2-3	CASSTDGAGGPDTQYF
TRBV28	TRBJ2-1	CASSLAGQLLNEQFF
TRBV19	TRBJ1-2	CASTWTGASNYGYTF
TRBV4-1	TRBJ1-6	CASSQDGTGGSPLHF
TRBV5-1	TRBJ2-3	CASSLGQGTSTDTQYF
TRBV9	TRBJ1-4	CASSVGGAFNEKLFF
TRBV4-3	TRBJ2-3	CASSQRRTGLTSYTDTQYF
TRBV7-8	TRBJ1-1	CASSLVAGTEAFF
TRBV21-1	TRBJ1-2	CASRNRDDYGYTF
TRBV7-9	TRBJ2-2	CASSPSTGGELFF
TRBV5-6	TRBJ1-6	CASSLDPGGNSPLHF
TRBV7-3	TRBJ2-3	CASSLTRTGAHVTQYF